Listed below are T cell receptor beta chains from one sample, sequenced in a study of T-cell reconstitution after alpha-beta-depleted transplantation in children. One entry per CDR3 protein results from TCRdb running MiXCR on the PCR reads. This table holds about 420,000 distinct CDR3 sequences, 15% to 20% found once. Source: PBMCs, mostly from graft donor cells, taken 360 days after TCRalphabeta/CD19-depleted stem cell transplant. The receptors were gathered from a boy younger than two who had a stem cell transplant for Wiskott-Aldrich syndrome, so the T cells may come from the graft donor. CDR3s include the opening cysteine and the closing phenylalanine or tryptophan. D genes are given only for firm matches.

TRBD2 | TRBJ2-2 | TRBV30 | CAWGRKRGNTGELFF
. | TRBJ2-1 | TRBV10-2 | CASSDVGSSWDEQFF
. | TRBJ1-5 | TRBV4-1 | CASSLEGTGQPQHF
TRBD1 | TRBJ2-6 | TRBV18 | CASSPLGTAGANVLTF
TRBD2 | TRBJ2-1 | TRBV11-3 | CASSPWTSGFSYNEQFF
. | TRBJ2-1 | TRBV3-1 | CASSQDRPYNEQFF
. | TRBJ2-7 | TRBV18 | CASSPRTDNYEQYF
. | TRBJ2-5 | TRBV12-3/TRBV12-4 | CASSFGSLRETQYF
. | TRBJ1-2 | TRBV29-1 | CSVDPGQYGYTF
TRBD1 | TRBJ2-7 | TRBV11-2 | CASSSLQGEGTYEQYF
. | TRBJ2-7 | TRBV11-1 | CASSFGVHVGGAAYEQYF
. | TRBJ1-1 | TRBV2 | CASRLTGITEAFF
. | TRBJ2-3 | TRBV7-2 | CASSLGLFTDTQYF
. | TRBJ2-7 | TRBV29-1 | CSVAGSFVGHYEQYF
. | TRBJ2-7 | TRBV4-1 | CASSQEGTNAYEQYF
TRBD2 | TRBJ2-1 | TRBV20-1 | CSARVRLAGGPSTHNEQFF
TRBD2 | TRBJ2-7 | TRBV7-2 | CASSPSGGASSQYF
. | TRBJ2-1 | TRBV6-1 | CASRHRDWTDNEQFF
. | TRBJ2-4 | TRBV12-3/TRBV12-4 | CASSFTPLLKNIQYF
. | TRBJ1-1 | TRBV25-1 | CASSIFTEAFF
. | TRBJ2-2 | TRBV12-3/TRBV12-4 | CASTHGTYTGELFF
. | TRBJ2-3 | TRBV20-1 | CSARGGAPTDTQYF
TRBD1 | TRBJ2-6 | TRBV5-1 | CASSSGDRGSGANVLTF
. | TRBJ2-2 | TRBV7-2 | CASSLMIANTGELFF
. | TRBJ1-5 | TRBV15 | CATSPRVVSNQPQHF
. | TRBJ1-1 | TRBV27 | CASSLLGAGLGTEAFF
. | TRBJ2-3 | TRBV11-2 | CASSWLRGTADTQYF
TRBD1 | TRBJ2-7 | TRBV12-3/TRBV12-4 | CASRPPGTERPYEQYF
. | TRBJ1-5 | TRBV2 | CAFSLLGYNQPQHF
TRBD1 | TRBJ1-4 | TRBV7-2 | CASSLVSHRGEGKLFF
. | TRBJ2-5 | TRBV6-1 | CASSEAESKYQETQYF
. | TRBJ2-3 | TRBV20-1 | CSARRTAKGNTQYF
TRBD2 | TRBJ2-2 | TRBV6-5 | CASSYSGLATGELFF
. | TRBJ2-7 | TRBV10-3 | CAISDLNYEQYF
. | TRBJ2-3 | TRBV27 | CASSLSTGGFTDTQYF
. | TRBJ2-1 | TRBV18 | CASSGVAGPTNEQFF
TRBD2 | TRBJ2-5 | TRBV5-1 | CASSVSGGPQETQYF
. | TRBJ1-6 | TRBV27 | CASRRAKGALHF
. | TRBJ2-3 | TRBV7-9 | CASSLRTIDTQYF
TRBD1 | TRBJ2-7 | TRBV6-1 | CASSPADRGTLYEQYF
. | TRBJ2-7 | TRBV4-3 | CASSQGGTKSSLYYEQYF
TRBD1 | TRBJ2-1 | TRBV5-1 | CASSFRDRGNEQFF
. | TRBJ2-1 | TRBV9 | CASSVVAGRSSYNEQFF
TRBD1 | TRBJ2-7 | TRBV7-8 | CASSFGLRPGQAFYEQYF
. | TRBJ2-5 | TRBV4-1 | CASSQDLRRQETQYF